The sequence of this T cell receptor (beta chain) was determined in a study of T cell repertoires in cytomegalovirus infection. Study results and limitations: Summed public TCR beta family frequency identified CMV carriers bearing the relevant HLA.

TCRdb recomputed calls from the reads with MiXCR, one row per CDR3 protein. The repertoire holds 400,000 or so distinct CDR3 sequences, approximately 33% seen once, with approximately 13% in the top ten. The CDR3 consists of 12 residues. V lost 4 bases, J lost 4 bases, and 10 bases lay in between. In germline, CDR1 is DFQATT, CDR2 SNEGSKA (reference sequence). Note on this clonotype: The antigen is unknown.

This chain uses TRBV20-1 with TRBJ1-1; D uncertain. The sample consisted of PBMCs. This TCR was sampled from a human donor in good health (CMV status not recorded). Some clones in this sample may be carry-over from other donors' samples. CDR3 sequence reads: CSAIPGSTEAFF. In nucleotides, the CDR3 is TGCAGTGCTATCCCGGGTTCCACTGAAGCTTTCTTT.